This record covers a single TCR beta chain. Its antigen is unidentified. Trimming pared 0 bases from V and 7 bases from J, leaving 1 base between. Germline loops: CDR1 MNHEY, CDR2 SVGEGT. The CDR3 is 12 residues long. This entry comes from a study of T cell repertoires in aging, cancer and after chemotherapy. Rearranged V-D-J TRB sequences were amplified with a mixed TRB-A/B primer pool. TCRdb redid the calling of the multiplex PCR reads with MiXCR, one entry per CDR3 protein. The sample consists of a few thousand distinct CDR3 sequences, roughly 46% of them appearing once. The template was genomic DNA from peripheral blood, not RNA. Study-level points and caveats: Untreated cancer patients had significantly lower blood TCR diversity than age-matched healthy donors.

The origin of this receptor is a human donor with a solid tumor. Sequenced sample: blood. The rearrangement joins TRBV6-2 or TRBV6-3 to TRBJ1-6, with unresolved D. Here the CDR3 DNA reads TGTGCCAGCAGTTACTCCAATTCACCCCTCCACTTT. It codes for CASSYSNSPLHF.